This T cell receptor beta chain stems from a study of T cell responses to AZD1222 COVID-19 vaccine. Study-wide findings and caveats: An increase in Spike-specific TCR breadth and depth was observed after two AZD1222 doses. After the peak T cell response, and only then, were repertoires sampled. White British ancestry dominated among donors, who included more females, and clonal diversity was possibly underestimated. Only six AZD1222 recipients tested seropositive at baseline.

For this clone: Its matching antigen is unknown.

The method was immunoSEQ multiplex PCR; TCRdb's version includes in-frame clones alone and lacks a portion of them. The sample has about 100,000 clones; 86% are singletons. Per germline, CDR1 DFQATT and CDR2 SNEGSKA (reference sequence). The CDR3 runs to 15 residues. V dropped 3 bases and J dropped 3 bases, with 17 bases sitting between them. This specimen was peripheral blood, taken 28 days after the second dose of the MenACWY control vaccine. This receptor was identified in an adult who received the MenACWY meningococcal vaccine as a control. The genes are TRBV20-1 and TRBJ1-1; D uncertain. The CDR3 reads CSASDEPERDTEAFF. CDR3 sequence (DNA): TGCAGTGCTAGTGACGAACCGGAGAGGGACACTGAAGCTTTCTTT.